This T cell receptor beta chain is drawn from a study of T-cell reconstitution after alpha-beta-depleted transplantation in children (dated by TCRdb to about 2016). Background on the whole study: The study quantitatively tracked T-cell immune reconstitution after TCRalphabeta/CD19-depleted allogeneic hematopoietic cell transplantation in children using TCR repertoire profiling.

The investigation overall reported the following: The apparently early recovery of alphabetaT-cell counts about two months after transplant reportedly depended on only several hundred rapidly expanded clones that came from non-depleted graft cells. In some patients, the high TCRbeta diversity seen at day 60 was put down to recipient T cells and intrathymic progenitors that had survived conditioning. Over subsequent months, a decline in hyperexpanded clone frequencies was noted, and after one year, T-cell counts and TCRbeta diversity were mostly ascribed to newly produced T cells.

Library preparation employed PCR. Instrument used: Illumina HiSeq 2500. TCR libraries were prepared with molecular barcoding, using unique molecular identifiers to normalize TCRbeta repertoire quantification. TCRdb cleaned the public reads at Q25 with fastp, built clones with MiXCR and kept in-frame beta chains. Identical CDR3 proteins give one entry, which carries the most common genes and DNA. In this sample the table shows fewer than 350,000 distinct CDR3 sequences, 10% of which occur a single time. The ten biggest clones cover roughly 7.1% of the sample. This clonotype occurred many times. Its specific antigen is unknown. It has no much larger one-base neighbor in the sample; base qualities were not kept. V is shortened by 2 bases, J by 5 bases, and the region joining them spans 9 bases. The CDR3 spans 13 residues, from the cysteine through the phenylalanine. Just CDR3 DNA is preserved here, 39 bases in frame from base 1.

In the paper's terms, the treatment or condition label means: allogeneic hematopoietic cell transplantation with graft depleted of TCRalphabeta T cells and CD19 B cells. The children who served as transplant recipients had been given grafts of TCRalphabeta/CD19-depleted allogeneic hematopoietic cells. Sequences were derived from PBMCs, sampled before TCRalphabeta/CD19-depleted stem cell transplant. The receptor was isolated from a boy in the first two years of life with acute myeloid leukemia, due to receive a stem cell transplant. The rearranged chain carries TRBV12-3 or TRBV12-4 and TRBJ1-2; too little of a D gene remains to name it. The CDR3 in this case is CASSLNSGYGYTF. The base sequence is TGTGCCAGCAGTTTAAACTCAGGATATGGCTACACCTTC.